One and the same sample provided the 29 T cell receptor beta chains below, sequenced in a study of blood T cell repertoires in COVID-19. Assay: immunoSEQ multiplex PCR; the TCRdb copy retains only in-frame clones and omits some. The table lists 210,000 or so clones, about four fifths of them singletons. The specimen was PBMCs or T cells enriched from blood (not recorded which). These TCRs come from a woman between 50 and 59 years old who had been exposed to COVID-19.

The count of this clone is one. The rearrangement joins TRBV9 to TRBJ2-2; D gene uncertain. This CDR3 has 14 residues. Germline CDR1 is SGDLS and CDR2 is YYNGEE. V was clipped by 7 bases and J by 0 bases, with 10 bases between them. The chain's CDR3 is CASSERSNTGELFF. CDR3 in DNA: TGTGCCAGCTCCGAGAGGTCGAACACCGGGGAGCTGTTTTTT.

V gene TRBV7-2 combines with J gene TRBJ1-3; weak D call: TRBD1 (6 bases). This CDR3 is built from 17 residues. In germline, CDR1 is SGHTA, CDR2 FQGNSA. Deletions cut 6 bases from V and 8 bases from J, with 26 bases between. CDR3: CASSYPHRDIPLHTIYF. In nucleotides, the CDR3 is TGTGCCAGCAGTTATCCTCACCGGGACATACCTCTCCACACCATATATTTT. Combining the CDR3 with reference TRBV7-2 and TRBJ1-3 gives the whole variable domain GAGVSQSPSNKVTEKGKDVELRCDPISGHTALYWYRQSLGQGLEFLIYFQGNSAPDKSGLPSDRFSAERTGGSVSTLTIQRTQQEDSAVYLCASSYPHRDIPLHTIYFGEGSWLTVV.

V gene TRBV19 combines with J gene TRBJ2-7, with D maybe TRBD1 (6 bases). The CDR3 has 15 residues. The ends were cut back, 1 base at V and 4 bases at J, with 14 bases in the middle. Germline V CDR1 and CDR2: LNHDA, SQIVND (reference sequence). The CDR3: CASSIGSQGRYEQYF. DNA for the CDR3: TGTGCCAGTAGTATAGGTAGCCAGGGGCGGTACGAGCAGTACTTC.

This chain connects TRBV5-1 to TRBJ1-2, with D uncertain. This CDR3 has 13 amino acids. From germline, CDR1 is SGHRS and CDR2 YFSETQ. Deletions cut 2 bases from V and 0 bases from J, with 5 bases between. CDR3 DNA sequence: TGCGCCAGCAGCTTACAGCCTAACTATGGCTACACCTTC. As protein: CASSLQPNYGYTF.

The chain couples TRBV14 to TRBJ2-1, with 10 bases identical to TRBD2. V lost 2 bases to trimming and J lost 3 bases; unmatched junction nucleotides: 1. Germline assignment: CDR1 SGHDN and CDR2 FVKESK. The CDR3 is made up of 15 amino acids. CDR3: CASSQLAGDYNEQFF. The CDR3 DNA sequence: TGTGCCAGCAGCCAACTAGCGGGGGACTACAATGAGCAGTTCTTC.

CDR3 sequence: CASSEGAGFNTDTQYF. DNA for the CDR3: TGTGCCAGCAGTGAAGGAGCGGGTTTCAATACAGATACGCAGTATTTT. The chain combines TRBV6-1 with TRBJ2-3, with D tentatively TRBD2 (6 bases). V was clipped by 1 base and J by 3 bases, with 14 bases between them. This CDR3 is built from 16 residues. The germline V gene encodes CDR1 MNHNS and CDR2 SASEGT.

This sequence joins TRBV19 and TRBJ1-1; D is perhaps TRBD1 (5 bases). Germline CDR1 LNHDA, CDR2 SQIVND (reference sequence). This CDR3 has 16 amino acids. V was clipped by 5 bases and J by 4 bases, with 20 bases between them. CDR3 nucleotide sequence: TGTGCCAGTAGTTCGAAGGTAGGGGCAACGGCCACTGAAGCTTTCTTT. Protein: CASSSKVGATATEAFF.

The chain is built from TRBV5-4 and TRBJ1-3, with 9 bases identical to TRBD1. The germline gives CDR1 SGHNT, CDR2 YYREEE (reference sequence). With V trimmed by 6 bases and J by 4 bases, 8 bases remained unmatched. The CDR3 has 15 amino acids. The CDR3 is CASTTNRGPGNTIYF. CDR3 bases: TGTGCCAGCACCACTAACAGGGGGCCGGGAAACACCATATATTTT.

This clone showed up just once. At the DNA level, this CDR3 is encoded by other sequences in the same sample as well. The chain employs TRBV5-1 and TRBJ2-7; 7 nucleotides match TRBD2. Germline V gene data show CDR1 as SGHRS and CDR2 as YFSETQ. CDR3 length: 14 amino acids. With 3 bases clipped from V and 1 base from J, the junction kept 4 bases outside the gene matches. The CDR3 nucleotides read TGCGCCAGCAGCTCTAGCGGAGGTTCCTACGAGCAGTACTTC. Translating gives CASSSSGGSYEQYF.

The chain uses TRBV2 and TRBJ1-2, with TRBD1 matching over 12 bases. Germline V gene lookup returns CDR1 SNHLY and CDR2 FYNNEI. This CDR3 region has 16 residues. V lost 2 bases, J lost 2 bases, and 3 bases stayed unmatched. The CDR3 sequence: CASSEYGTGGNYGYTF. The CDR3 bases are TGTGCCAGCAGTGAATACGGGACAGGGGGCAACTATGGCTACACCTTC.

The V gene is TRBV18, the J gene TRBJ1-2; TRBD1 might be the D (6 bases). Germline CDR1 is KGHSH and CDR2 is LQKENI. CDR3 size: 14 residues. V lost 3 bases, J lost 0 bases, and 8 bases lay in between. CDR3 DNA: TGTGCCAGCTCACCCCGGACAGCTAACTATGGCTACACCTTC. This gives the protein CASSPRTANYGYTF.

The chain links TRBV5-1 to TRBJ2-3, with 8 bases lining up with TRBD2. V gave up 4 bases and J gave up 4 bases; unmatched junction bases: 8. The germline V gene has CDR1 SGHRS and CDR2 YFSETQ. The CDR3 is made up of 15 amino acids. The CDR3 protein is CASSLGGAGADTQYF. The CDR3 nucleotides are TGCGCCAGCAGCCTCGGGGGGGCCGGCGCAGATACGCAGTATTTT.

This clone was seen a single time. Written as DNA, the CDR3 is TGTGCCAGCAGCTCAACAGGGGCCGCAGTCTCTTTCTTT. It translates to CASSSTGAAVSFF. The V gene is TRBV12-3 or TRBV12-4, the J gene TRBJ1-1, with 7 nucleotides matching TRBD1. The V gene end was trimmed by 6 bases and the J gene end by 12 bases; junction bases not matched to a gene: 13. The CDR3 is 13 amino acids.

The V gene is TRBV3-1 (or the pseudogene TRBV3-2), the J gene TRBJ2-7, with TRBD2 as a possible D gene (5 bases). The CDR3 loop spans 14 amino acids. Trimming took off 4 bases at V and 0 bases at J, with 10 bases between the two ends. CDR1 and CDR2 from the germline V gene are LGHDT and YNNKEL (reference sequence). CDR3 loop: CASSLVASSYEQYF. CDR3 bases: TGTGCCAGCAGCCTCGTAGCGTCCTCCTACGAGCAGTACTTC.

This sequence joins TRBV30 and TRBJ1-2; the match to TRBD1 covers 7 bases. V gave up 3 bases and J gave up 8 bases; unmatched junction bases: 15. Germline CDR1 GTSNPN, CDR2 SVGIG (reference sequence). This CDR3 is built from 15 residues. In nucleotides, the CDR3 is TGTGCCTGGAGCATTTCTTCAGGGGGGTTAGGCGGCTACACCTTC. As protein: CAWSISSGGLGGYTF. The complete variable domain, with remaining parts taken from reference TRBV30 and TRBJ1-2, reads SQTIHQWPATLVQPVGSPLSLECTVEGTSNPNLYWYRQAAGRGLQLLFYSVGIGQISSEVPQNLSASRPQDRQFILSSKKLLLSDSGFYLCAWSISSGGLGGYTFGSGTRLTVV.

The chain recombines TRBV7-2 with TRBJ2-1, with TRBD2 as a possible D gene (6 bases). The CDR3 is 14 residues long. Deletions cut 7 bases from V and 8 bases from J, with 18 bases between. Per germline, CDR1 SGHTA and CDR2 FQGNSA. CDR3 DNA: TGTGCCAGCACCGACGATCTAGCGTTCGATGAGCAGTTCTTC. This translates into CASTDDLAFDEQFF.

The CDR3 coding sequence is TGTGCCAGTAGTACCCCGACAGGCTCTTATGGCTACACCTTC. Protein: CASSTPTGSYGYTF. The V gene is TRBV19, the J gene TRBJ1-2; D possibly corresponds to TRBD1 (6 bases). The CDR3 totals 14 residues. V was clipped by 4 bases and J by 5 bases, with 14 bases between them. The germline V gene has CDR1 LNHDA and CDR2 SQIVND (reference sequence).

The chain recombines TRBV10-3 with TRBJ1-5; maybe TRBD1 (5 bases). The germline gives CDR1 ENHRY, CDR2 SYGVKD. The CDR3 sequence is 15 residues long. Trimming shortened V by 10 bases and J by 6 bases, and 22 bases separated the two germline ends. The CDR3 nucleotides read TGTGCCACTGCCCCGGCGGCGGGGGGGGTTCAGCCCCAGCATTTT. This gives the protein CATAPAAGGVQPQHF.

The chain is built from TRBV12-3 or TRBV12-4 and TRBJ1-5; a weak D match, TRBD1 (6 bases). The CDR3 length is 13 residues. The ends were cut back, 7 bases at V and 5 bases at J, with 12 bases in the middle. CDR3 in amino acids: CASTGQGHQPQHF. The DNA for the CDR3 is TGTGCCAGCACAGGGCAGGGGCATCAGCCCCAGCATTTT.

This clone has only one observation. V gene TRBV5-1 combines with J gene TRBJ2-1, with 10 bases identical to TRBD1. Germline CDR1 reads SGHRS; CDR2 reads YFSETQ. The length of the CDR3 is 15 residues. Losses at the gene ends were 5 bases for V and 3 bases for J; bases not matched to a gene: 5. The CDR3 here is CASRSGQGFYNEQFF. CDR3 nucleotide sequence: TGCGCCAGCAGGTCGGGACAGGGGTTCTACAATGAGCAGTTCTTC.

The chain recombines TRBV4-3 with TRBJ2-1; possibly TRBD1 for D (7 bases). V was shortened by 0 bases and J by 9 bases, with 15 bases between the two germline ends. CDR3 size: 15 residues. CDR1 LGHNA and CDR2 YSLEER come from the germline V gene. In DNA, the CDR3 is TGCGCCAGCAGCCAAGATTTGGAGGGGGCCGGTGAGCAGTTCTTC. This translates into CASSQDLEGAGEQFF.

The chain is built from TRBV6-2 or TRBV6-3 and TRBJ2-2; D is ambiguous. The CDR3 totals 16 residues. Germline lookup yields CDR1 MNHEY and CDR2 SVGEGT. Trimming pared 2 bases from V and 4 bases from J, leaving 14 bases between. The CDR3 reads CASSYATPGGTGELFF. For the CDR3, the DNA is TGTGCCAGCAGTTACGCGACCCCGGGTGGCACCGGGGAGCTGTTTTTT.

V is TRBV3-1 (or the pseudogene TRBV3-2) and J is TRBJ1-1; no firm D call. Trimming pared 0 bases from V and 10 bases from J, leaving 6 bases between. The CDR3 spans 11 residues. CDR1 is LGHDT, CDR2 YNNKEL, per germline (reference sequence). The chain's CDR3 is CASSQEAVAFF. CDR3 DNA: TGTGCCAGCAGCCAAGAGGCGGTAGCTTTCTTT.

The V call is TRBV5-1, the J call TRBJ2-5; 9 bases fit TRBD2. This CDR3 contains 15 residues. The junction had 7 bases not matched to a gene; V was cut back by 3 bases and J by 4 bases. Germline V gives CDR1 SGHRS, CDR2 YFSETQ. The CDR3 nucleotides read TGCGCCAGCAGCTCCGGCGGGGGGGTAGGAGAGACCCAGTACTTC. Translating it yields CASSSGGGVGETQYF.

The chain links TRBV5-1 to TRBJ1-1, with a weak D call TRBD1 (5 bases). CDR1 is SGHRS and CDR2 is YFSETQ in the germline V gene. V was clipped by 2 bases and J by 0 bases, with 20 bases between them. CDR3 size: 18 residues. The CDR3 spells CASSFGVFGRGMNTEAFF. In nucleotides, the CDR3 is TGCGCCAGCAGCTTTGGGGTCTTCGGGAGGGGTATGAACACTGAAGCTTTCTTT.

This sequence joins TRBV5-1 and TRBJ2-3, with a possible D match to TRBD2 (6 bases). The CDR3 has 17 residues. V lost 2 bases and J 0 bases, leaving 16 bases between the germline ends. Looked up from germline, CDR1 is SGHRS and CDR2 is YFSETQ. CDR3: CASSFGWRRGSTDTQYF. The DNA of the CDR3 is TGCGCCAGCAGCTTCGGTTGGCGGCGGGGTAGCACAGATACGCAGTATTTT.

This clone was recorded once. The chain combines TRBV4-1 with TRBJ1-2; D is unclear. Looked up from germline, CDR1 is MGHRA and CDR2 is YSYEKL. V was cut by 4 bases and J by 6 bases, with 21 bases left in between. The CDR3 is 16 residues long. CDR3 bases: TGCGCCAGCAGCCCCCCGGAGCATGCGTCGACGAATGGCTACACCTTC. Amino acid sequence: CASSPPEHASTNGYTF.

The chain carries TRBV2 and TRBJ2-7, with TRBD2 identical over 7 bases. CDR1 SNHLY and CDR2 FYNNEI come from the germline V gene. V gave up 0 bases and J gave up 0 bases; unmatched junction bases: 11. The CDR3 totals 18 residues. The CDR3 DNA reads as TGTGCCAGCAGTGAAGCGCTTCTCGCTAGCGGTTACTCCTACGAGCAGTACTTC. Its protein is CASSEALLASGYSYEQYF.

The V call is TRBV2, the J call TRBJ1-5; 9 bases are a match to TRBD1. The CDR3 has 14 amino acids. CDR1 SNHLY and CDR2 FYNNEI come from the germline V gene. V shed 5 bases, J shed 7 bases, and the junction held 6 bases outside the gene matches. The CDR3 coding sequence is TGTGCCAGCAGTCAGGGACAGGGAATGCAGCCCCAGCATTTT. It specifies CASSQGQGMQPQHF.